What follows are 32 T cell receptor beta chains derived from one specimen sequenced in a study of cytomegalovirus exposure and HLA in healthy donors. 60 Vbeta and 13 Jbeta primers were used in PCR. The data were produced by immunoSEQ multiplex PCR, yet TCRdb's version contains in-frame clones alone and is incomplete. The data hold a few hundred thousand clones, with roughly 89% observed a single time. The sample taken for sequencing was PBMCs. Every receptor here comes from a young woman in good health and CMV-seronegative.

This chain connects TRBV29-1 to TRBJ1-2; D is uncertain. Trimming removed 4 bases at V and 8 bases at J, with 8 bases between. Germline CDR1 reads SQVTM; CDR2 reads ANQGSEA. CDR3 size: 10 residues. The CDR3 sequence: CSVVAQGYTF. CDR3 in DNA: TGCAGCGTTGTGGCACAGGGCTACACCTTC.

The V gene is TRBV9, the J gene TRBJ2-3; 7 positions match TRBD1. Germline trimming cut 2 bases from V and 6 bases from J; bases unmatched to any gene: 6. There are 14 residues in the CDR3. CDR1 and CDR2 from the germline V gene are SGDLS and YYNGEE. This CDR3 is CASSVRGLGDTQYF. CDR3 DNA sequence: TGTGCCAGCAGCGTGAGGGGGCTGGGGGATACGCAGTATTTT. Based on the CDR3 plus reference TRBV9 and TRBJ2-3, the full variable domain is DSGVTQTPKHLITATGQRVTLRCSPRSGDLSVYWYQQSLDQGLQFLIQYYNGEERAKGNILERFSAQQFPDLHSELNLSSLELGDSALYFCASSVRGLGDTQYFGPGTRLTVL.

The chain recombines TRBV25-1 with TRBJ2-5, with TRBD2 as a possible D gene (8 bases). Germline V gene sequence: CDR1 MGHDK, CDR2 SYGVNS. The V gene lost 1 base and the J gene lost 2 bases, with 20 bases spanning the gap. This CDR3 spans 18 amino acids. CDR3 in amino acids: CASSELGTAGAPQETQYF. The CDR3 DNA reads TGTGCCAGCAGTGAATTAGGGACAGCGGGGGCTCCACAAGAGACCCAGTACTTC.

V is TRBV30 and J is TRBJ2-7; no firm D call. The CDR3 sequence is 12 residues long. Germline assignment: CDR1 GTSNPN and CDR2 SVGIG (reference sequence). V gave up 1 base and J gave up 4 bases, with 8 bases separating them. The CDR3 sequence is CAWSAQKYEQYF. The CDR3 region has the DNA TGTGCCTGGAGTGCTCAGAAATACGAGCAGTACTTC.

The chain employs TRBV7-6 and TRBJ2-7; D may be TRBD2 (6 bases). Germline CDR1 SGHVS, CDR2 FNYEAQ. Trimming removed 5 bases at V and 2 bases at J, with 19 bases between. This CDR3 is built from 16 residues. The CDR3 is CASSPLGGQGTYEQYF. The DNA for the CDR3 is TGTGCCAGCAGCCCTTTGGGGGGTCAGGGCACCTACGAGCAGTACTTC.

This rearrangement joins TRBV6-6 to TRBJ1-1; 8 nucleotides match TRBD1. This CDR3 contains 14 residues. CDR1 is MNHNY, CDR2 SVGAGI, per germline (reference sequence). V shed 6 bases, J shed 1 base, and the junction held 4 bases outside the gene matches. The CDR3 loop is CASRAGTGNTEAFF. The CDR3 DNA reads TGTGCCAGCAGGGCCGGGACAGGGAACACTGAAGCTTTCTTT.

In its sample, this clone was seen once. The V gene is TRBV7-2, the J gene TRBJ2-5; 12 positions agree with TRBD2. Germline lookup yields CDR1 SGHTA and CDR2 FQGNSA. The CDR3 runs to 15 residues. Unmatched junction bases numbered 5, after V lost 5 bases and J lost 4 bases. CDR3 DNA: TGTGCCAGCAGCCCTAGCGGGGGGGCGGGAGAGACCCAGTACTTC. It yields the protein CASSPSGGAGETQYF.

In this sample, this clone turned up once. The CDR3 sequence: CASSSTGETEAFF. In nucleotides, the CDR3 is TGTGCCAGCAGCTCTACAGGGGAGACTGAAGCTTTCTTT. The gene calls are TRBV7-3 and TRBJ1-1; 7 positions agree with TRBD1. Germline CDR1 is SGHTA and CDR2 is FQGTGA. The ends lost 4 bases at V and 5 bases at J; junction bases unmatched: 4. The CDR3 is made up of 13 amino acids.

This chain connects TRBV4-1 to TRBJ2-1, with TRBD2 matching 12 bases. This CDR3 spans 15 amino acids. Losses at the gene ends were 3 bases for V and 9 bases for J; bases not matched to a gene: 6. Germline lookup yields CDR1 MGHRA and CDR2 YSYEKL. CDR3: CASSHLTSGRLEQFF. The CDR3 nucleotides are TGCGCCAGCAGCCACCTAACTAGCGGGAGGCTTGAGCAGTTCTTC.

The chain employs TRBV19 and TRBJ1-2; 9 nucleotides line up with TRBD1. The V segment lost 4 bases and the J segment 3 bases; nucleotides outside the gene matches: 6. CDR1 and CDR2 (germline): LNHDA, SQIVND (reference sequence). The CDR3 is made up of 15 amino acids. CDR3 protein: CASSRNRDRDYGYTF. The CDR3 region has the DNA TGTGCCAGTAGTAGGAACCGGGACAGGGACTATGGCTACACCTTC.

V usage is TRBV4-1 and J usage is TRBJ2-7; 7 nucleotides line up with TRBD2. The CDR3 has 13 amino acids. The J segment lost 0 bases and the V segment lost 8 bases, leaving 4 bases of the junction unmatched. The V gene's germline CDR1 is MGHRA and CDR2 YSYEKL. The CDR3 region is CASGRDSSYEQYF. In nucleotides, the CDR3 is TGCGCCAGCGGGAGGGACTCCTCCTACGAGCAGTACTTC.

The CDR3 DNA reads as TGTGCCAGCAGTCTTTCCCCCCGACAGGCAGTAATTGGGACCCAGTACTTC. It specifies CASSLSPRQAVIGTQYF. The chain combines TRBV27 with TRBJ2-5; D perhaps matches TRBD1 (6 bases). Trimming shortened V by 5 bases and J by 7 bases, and 26 bases separated the two germline ends. Per germline, CDR1 MNHEY and CDR2 SMNVEV (reference sequence). The CDR3 has 17 residues.

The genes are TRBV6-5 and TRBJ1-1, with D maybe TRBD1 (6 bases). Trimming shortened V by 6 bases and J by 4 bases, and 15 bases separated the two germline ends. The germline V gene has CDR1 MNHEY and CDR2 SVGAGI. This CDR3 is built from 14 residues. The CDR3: CASSLRGPRTEAFF. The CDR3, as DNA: TGTGCCAGCAGCCTCAGGGGTCCTCGCACTGAAGCTTTCTTT.

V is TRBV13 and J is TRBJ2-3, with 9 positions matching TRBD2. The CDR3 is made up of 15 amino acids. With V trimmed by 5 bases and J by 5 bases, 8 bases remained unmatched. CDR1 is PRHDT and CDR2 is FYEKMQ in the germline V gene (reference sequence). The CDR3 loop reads CASSPGRGGLDTQYF. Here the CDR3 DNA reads TGTGCCAGCAGCCCTGGGCGGGGGGGCCTAGATACGCAGTATTTT.

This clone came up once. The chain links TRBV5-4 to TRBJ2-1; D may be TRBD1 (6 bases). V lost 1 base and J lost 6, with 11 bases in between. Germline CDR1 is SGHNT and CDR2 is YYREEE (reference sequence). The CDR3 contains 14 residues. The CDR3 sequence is CASSLFQGTNEQFF. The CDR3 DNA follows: TGTGCCAGCAGCTTGTTCCAGGGGACCAATGAGCAGTTCTTC.

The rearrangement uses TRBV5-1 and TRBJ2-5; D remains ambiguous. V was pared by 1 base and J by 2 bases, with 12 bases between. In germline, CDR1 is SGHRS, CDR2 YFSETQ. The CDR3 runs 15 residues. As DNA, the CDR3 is TGCGCCAGCAGCTTGCTGGGTACCAGGCAAGAGACCCAGTACTTC. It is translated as CASSLLGTRQETQYF.

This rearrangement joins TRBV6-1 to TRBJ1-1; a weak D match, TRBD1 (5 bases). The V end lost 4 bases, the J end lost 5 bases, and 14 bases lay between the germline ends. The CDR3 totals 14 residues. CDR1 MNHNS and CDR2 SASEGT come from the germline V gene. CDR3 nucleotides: TGTGCCAGCAGTGTCCAGACAGTTCCAACTGAAGCTTTCTTT. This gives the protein CASSVQTVPTEAFF.

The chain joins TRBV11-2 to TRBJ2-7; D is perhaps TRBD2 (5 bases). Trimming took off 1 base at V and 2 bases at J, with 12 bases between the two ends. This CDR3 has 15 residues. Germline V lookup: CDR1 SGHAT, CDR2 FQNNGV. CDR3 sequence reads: CASSLAPLGAYEQYF. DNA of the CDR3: TGTGCCAGCAGCTTAGCGCCCCTGGGAGCCTACGAGCAGTACTTC.

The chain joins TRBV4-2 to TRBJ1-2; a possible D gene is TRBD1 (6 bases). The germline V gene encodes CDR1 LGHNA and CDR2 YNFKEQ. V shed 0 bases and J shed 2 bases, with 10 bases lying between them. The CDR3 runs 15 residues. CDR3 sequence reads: CASSQEKGQNYGYTF. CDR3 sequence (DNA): TGTGCCAGCAGCCAAGAAAAGGGACAAAACTATGGCTACACCTTC.

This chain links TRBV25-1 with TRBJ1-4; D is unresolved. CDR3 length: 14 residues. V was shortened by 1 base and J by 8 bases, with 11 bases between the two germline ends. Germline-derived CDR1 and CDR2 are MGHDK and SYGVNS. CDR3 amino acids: CASSEFGKSEKLFF. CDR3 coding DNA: TGTGCCAGCAGTGAATTCGGGAAGTCGGAAAAACTGTTTTTT.

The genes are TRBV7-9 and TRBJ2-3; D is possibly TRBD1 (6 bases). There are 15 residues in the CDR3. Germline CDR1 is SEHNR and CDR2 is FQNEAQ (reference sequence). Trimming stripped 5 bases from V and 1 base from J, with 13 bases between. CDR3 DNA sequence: TGTGCCAGCAGCCCTGGACGACAGGGCACAGATACGCAGTATTTT. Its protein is CASSPGRQGTDTQYF.

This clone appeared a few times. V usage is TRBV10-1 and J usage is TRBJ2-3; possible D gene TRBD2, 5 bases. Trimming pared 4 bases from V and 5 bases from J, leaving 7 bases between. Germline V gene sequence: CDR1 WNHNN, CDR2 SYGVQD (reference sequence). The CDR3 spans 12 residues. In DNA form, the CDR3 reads TGCGCCAGCAGTGCGGCGGGAGATACGCAGTATTTT. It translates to CASSAAGDTQYF.

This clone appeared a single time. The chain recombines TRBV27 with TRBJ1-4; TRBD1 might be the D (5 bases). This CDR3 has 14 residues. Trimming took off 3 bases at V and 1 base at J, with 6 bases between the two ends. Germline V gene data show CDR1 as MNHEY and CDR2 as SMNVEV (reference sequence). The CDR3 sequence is CASSFTGTNEKLFF. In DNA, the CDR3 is TGTGCCAGCAGTTTTACAGGAACTAATGAAAAACTGTTTTTT.

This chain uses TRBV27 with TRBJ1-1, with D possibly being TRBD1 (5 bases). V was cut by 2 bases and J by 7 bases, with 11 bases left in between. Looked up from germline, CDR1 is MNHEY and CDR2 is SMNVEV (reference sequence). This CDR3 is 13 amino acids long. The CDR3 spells CASSLVGGDEAFF. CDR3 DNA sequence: TGTGCCAGCAGTTTAGTAGGAGGGGATGAAGCTTTCTTT.

The CDR3 spells CASSSFSAEAFF. CDR3 nucleotides: TGTGCCAGCAGCTCGTTTTCGGCTGAAGCTTTCTTT. The J gene is TRBJ1-1, the V gene TRBV11-2; D call uncertain. Germline V gene sequence: CDR1 SGHAT, CDR2 FQNNGV. V lost 4 bases to trimming and J lost 6 bases, with 9 bases between them. CDR3 length: 12 amino acids.

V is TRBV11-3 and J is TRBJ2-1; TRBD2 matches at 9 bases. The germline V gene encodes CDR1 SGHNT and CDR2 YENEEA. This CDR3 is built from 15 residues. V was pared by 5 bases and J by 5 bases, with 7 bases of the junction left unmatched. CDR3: CASSVTSGWDNEQFF. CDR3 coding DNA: TGTGCCAGCAGCGTCACTAGCGGGTGGGACAATGAGCAGTTCTTC. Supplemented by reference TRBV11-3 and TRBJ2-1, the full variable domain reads EAGVVQSPRYKIIEKKQPVAFWCNPISGHNTLYWYLQNLGQGPELLIRYENEEAVDDSQLPKDRFSAERLKGVDSTLKIQPAELGDSAVYLCASSVTSGWDNEQFFGPGTRLTVL.

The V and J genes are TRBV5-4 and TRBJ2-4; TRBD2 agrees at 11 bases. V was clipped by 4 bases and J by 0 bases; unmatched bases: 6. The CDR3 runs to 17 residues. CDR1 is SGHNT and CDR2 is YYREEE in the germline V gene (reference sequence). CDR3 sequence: CASSGTSGGLAKNIQYF. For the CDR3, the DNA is TGTGCCAGCAGCGGGACTAGCGGAGGTCTAGCCAAAAACATTCAGTACTTC.

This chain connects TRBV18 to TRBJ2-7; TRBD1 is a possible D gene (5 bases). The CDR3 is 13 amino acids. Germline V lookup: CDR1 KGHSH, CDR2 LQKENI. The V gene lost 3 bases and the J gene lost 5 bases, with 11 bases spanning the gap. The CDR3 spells CASSPLDSHEQYF. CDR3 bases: TGTGCCAGCTCACCTCTCGACAGTCACGAGCAGTACTTC.

Here the CDR3 reads CASSLGQQNTEAFF. CDR3 nucleotides: TGCGCCAGCAGCTTGGGACAGCAGAACACTGAAGCTTTCTTT. This chain joins TRBV5-1 and TRBJ1-1, with D possibly being TRBD1 (5 bases). The germline V gene encodes CDR1 SGHRS and CDR2 YFSETQ. The CDR3 is 14 residues long. The germline V and J ends were trimmed by 0 bases and 1 base, with 7 bases remaining between them.

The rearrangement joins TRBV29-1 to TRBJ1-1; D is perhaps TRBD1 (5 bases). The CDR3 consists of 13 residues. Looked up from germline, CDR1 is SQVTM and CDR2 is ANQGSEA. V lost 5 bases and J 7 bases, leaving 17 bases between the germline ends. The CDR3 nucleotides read TGCAGCGTTCGTAACAGGCAGGTACTTGAAGCTTTCTTT. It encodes CSVRNRQVLEAFF.

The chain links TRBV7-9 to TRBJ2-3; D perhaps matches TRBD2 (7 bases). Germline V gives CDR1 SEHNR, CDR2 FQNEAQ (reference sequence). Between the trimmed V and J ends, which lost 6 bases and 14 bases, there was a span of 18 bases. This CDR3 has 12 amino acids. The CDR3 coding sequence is TGTGCCAGCAGTAAAGGGGGGGATCGGATGTATTTT. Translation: CASSKGGDRMYF.

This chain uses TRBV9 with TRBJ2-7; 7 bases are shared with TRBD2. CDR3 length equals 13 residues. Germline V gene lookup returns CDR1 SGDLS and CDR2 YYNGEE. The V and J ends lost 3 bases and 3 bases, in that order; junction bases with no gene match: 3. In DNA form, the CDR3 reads TGTGCCAGCAGCGGGGGGGGTTTCTACGAGCAGTACTTC. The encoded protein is CASSGGGFYEQYF. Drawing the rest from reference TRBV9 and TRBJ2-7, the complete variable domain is DSGVTQTPKHLITATGQRVTLRCSPRSGDLSVYWYQQSLDQGLQFLIQYYNGEERAKGNILERFSAQQFPDLHSELNLSSLELGDSALYFCASSGGGFYEQYFGPGTRLTVT.